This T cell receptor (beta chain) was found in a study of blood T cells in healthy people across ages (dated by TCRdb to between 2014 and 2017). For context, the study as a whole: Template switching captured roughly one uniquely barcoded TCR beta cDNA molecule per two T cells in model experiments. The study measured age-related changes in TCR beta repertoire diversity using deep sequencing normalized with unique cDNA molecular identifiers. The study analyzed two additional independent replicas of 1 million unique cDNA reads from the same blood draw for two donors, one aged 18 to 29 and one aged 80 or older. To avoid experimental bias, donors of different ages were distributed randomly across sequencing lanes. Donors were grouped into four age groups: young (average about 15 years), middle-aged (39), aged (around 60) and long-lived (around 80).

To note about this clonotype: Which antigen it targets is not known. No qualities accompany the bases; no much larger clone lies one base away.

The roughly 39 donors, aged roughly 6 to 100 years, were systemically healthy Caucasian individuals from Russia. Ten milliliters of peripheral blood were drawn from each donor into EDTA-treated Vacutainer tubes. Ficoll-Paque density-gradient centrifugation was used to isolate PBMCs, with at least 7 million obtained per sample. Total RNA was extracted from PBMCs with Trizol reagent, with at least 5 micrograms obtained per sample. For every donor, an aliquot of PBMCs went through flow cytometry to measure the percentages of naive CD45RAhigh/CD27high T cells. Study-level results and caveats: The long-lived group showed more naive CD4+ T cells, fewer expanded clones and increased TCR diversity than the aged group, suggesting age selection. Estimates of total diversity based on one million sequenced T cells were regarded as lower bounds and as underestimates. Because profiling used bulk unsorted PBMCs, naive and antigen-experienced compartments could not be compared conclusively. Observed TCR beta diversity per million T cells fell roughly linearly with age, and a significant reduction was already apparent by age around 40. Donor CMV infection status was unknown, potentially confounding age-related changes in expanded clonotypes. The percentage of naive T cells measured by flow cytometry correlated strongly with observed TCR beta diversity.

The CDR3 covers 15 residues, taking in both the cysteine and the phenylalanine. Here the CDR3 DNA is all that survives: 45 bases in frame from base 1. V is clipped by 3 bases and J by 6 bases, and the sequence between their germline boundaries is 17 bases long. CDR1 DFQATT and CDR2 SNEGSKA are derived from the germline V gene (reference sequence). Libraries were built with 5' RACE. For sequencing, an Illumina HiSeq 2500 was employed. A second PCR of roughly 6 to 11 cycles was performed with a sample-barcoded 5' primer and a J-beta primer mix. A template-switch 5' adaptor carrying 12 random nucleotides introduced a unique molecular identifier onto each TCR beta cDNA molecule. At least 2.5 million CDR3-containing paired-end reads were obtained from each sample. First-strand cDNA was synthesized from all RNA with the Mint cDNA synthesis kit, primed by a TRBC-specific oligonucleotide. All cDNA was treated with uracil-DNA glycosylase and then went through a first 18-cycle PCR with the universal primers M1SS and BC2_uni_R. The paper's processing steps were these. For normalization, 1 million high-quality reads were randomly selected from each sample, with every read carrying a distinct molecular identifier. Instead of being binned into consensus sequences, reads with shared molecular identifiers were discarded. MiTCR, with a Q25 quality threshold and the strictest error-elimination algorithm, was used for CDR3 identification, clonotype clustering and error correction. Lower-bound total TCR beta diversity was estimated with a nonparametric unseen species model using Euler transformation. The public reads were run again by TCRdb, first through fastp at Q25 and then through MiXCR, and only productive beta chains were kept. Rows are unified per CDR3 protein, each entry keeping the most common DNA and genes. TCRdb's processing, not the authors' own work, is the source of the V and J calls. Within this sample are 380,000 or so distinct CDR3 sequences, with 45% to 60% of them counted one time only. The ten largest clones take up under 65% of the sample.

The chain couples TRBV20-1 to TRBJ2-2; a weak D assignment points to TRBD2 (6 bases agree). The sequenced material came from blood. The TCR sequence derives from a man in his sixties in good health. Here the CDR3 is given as CSARAQLASAGELFF. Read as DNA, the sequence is TGCAGTGCTAGGGCCCAACTAGCTTCGGCCGGGGAGCTGTTTTTT.